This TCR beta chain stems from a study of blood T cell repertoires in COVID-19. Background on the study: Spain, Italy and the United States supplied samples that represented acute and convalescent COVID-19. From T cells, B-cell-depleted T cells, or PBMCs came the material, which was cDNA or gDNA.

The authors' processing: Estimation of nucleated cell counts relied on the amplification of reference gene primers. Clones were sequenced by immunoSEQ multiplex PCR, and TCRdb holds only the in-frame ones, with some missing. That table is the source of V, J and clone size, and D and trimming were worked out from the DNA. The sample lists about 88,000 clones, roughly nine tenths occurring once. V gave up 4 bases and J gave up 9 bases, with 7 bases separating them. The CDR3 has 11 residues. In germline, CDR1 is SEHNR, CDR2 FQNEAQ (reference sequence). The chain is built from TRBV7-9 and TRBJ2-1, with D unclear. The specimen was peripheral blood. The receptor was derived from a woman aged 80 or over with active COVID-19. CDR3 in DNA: TGTGCCAGCAGCTCCTTCGGTGAGCAGTTCTTC. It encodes CASSSFGEQFF.